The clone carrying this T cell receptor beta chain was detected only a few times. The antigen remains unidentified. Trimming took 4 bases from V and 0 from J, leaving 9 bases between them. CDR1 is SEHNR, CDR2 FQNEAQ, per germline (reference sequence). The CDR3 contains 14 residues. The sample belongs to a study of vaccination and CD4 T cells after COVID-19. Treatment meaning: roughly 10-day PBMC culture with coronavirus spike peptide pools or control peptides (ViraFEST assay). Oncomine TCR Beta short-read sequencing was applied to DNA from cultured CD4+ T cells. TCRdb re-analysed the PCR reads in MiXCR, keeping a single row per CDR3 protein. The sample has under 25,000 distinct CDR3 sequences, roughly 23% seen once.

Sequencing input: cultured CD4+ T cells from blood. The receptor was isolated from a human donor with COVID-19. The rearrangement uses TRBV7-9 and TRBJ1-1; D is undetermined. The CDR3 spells CASSSQIMNTEAFF. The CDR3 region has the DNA TGTGCCAGCAGCTCACAGATAATGAACACTGAAGCTTTCTTT.